These 5 T cell receptor beta chains originate from one sample sequenced in a study of T cells after posttransplantation cyclophosphamide. Control samples came 1 year after myeloablative marrow transplants with methotrexate plus calcineurin inhibitor. The repertoire was sequenced with immunoSEQ multiplex PCR; TCRdb's copy has only in-frame clones and lacks some. The table includes approximately 12,000 clones, roughly four fifths detected once. Sequenced here: PBMCs, sampled 350 to 400 days after allogeneic stem cell transplant with calcineurin inhibitor and methotrexate. The receptors here all came from a male patient aged 30 to 39 who received an allogeneic stem cell transplant from an unrelated donor, was CMV-positive, and had acute GVHD only. The graft donor may have contributed some T cells.

This sequence joins TRBV5-6 and TRBJ2-3; 13 nucleotides match TRBD2. Germline CDR1 reads SGHDT; CDR2 reads YYEEEE. J was trimmed by 2 bases and V by 4 bases; bases with no gene match: 7. The length of the CDR3 is 17 residues. CDR3 DNA: TGTGCCAGCAGCCCGGGACTAGCGGGACTTCTCACAGATACGCAGTATTTT. This codes for CASSPGLAGLLTDTQYF.

The chain has TRBV2 and TRBJ2-7; D is possibly TRBD1 (6 bases). V gave up 6 bases and J gave up 7 bases, with 16 bases separating them. This CDR3 spans 13 amino acids. The germline V gene encodes CDR1 SNHLY and CDR2 FYNNEI. The CDR3 spells CASSPKLRGEQYF. The CDR3, as DNA: TGTGCCAGCAGCCCTAAGCTAAGGGGGGAGCAGTACTTC.

The chain has TRBV19 and TRBJ2-7, with TRBD2 identical over 11 bases. This CDR3 spans 15 amino acids. Germline assignment: CDR1 LNHDA and CDR2 SQIVND (reference sequence). The V gene end was trimmed by 5 bases and the J gene end by 4 bases; junction bases not matched to a gene: 7. CDR3 in DNA: TGTGCCAGTAGTTCGGGACTAGCGGCTTATTACGAGCAGTACTTC. Translated: CASSSGLAAYYEQYF.

CDR3 sequence reads: CSIPRQGFNTGELFF. The CDR3 bases are TGCAGCATCCCCCGGCAGGGTTTTAACACCGGGGAGCTGTTTTTT. The chain uses TRBV29-1 and TRBJ2-2; possible D gene TRBD1, 5 bases. CDR1 and CDR2 (germline): SQVTM, ANQGSEA. V was clipped by 8 bases and J by 2 bases, with 18 bases between them. The CDR3 has 15 amino acids.

This clone was seen a few times. The rearrangement joins TRBV5-6 to TRBJ1-5; D perhaps matches TRBD1 (6 bases). V was pared by 4 bases and J by 4 bases, with 9 bases between. This CDR3 has 13 residues. Germline lookup yields CDR1 SGHDT and CDR2 YYEEEE. The CDR3, as DNA: TGTGCCAGCAGCCCCAGGGGTAATCAGCCCCAGCATTTT. This encodes CASSPRGNQPQHF. Combining the CDR3 with reference TRBV5-6 and TRBJ1-5 gives the whole variable domain DAGVTQSPTHLIKTRGQQVTLRCSPKSGHDTVSWYQQALGQGPQFIFQYYEEEERQRGNFPDRFSGHQFPNYSSELNVNALLLGDSALYLCASSPRGNQPQHFGDGTRLSIL.